The clone carrying this TCR beta chain appeared a few times. Its antigen is currently unknown. Indicated time point: pretreatment peripheral blood. The data were obtained in a study of PD-L1 blockade in urothelial cancer. Looking at the study overall: Blood analysis took place 3 weeks (second dose) and 6 weeks after treatment start.

Into every PCR, synthetic TCR analog templates were spiked. The data were produced by immunoSEQ multiplex PCR, yet TCRdb's version contains in-frame clones alone and is incomplete. The sample records 40,000 to 50,000 clones, under 90% being singletons. Regarding the study as a whole: Blood TCR clonality below the median before treatment was a predictor of better survival.

The material sequenced was PBMCs, taken around atezolizumab (anti-PD-L1) treatment. This receptor was identified in a man in his sixties or seventies with urothelial cancer.

The CDR3 spells CASSVSGMSYNEQFF. CDR3 nucleotide sequence: TGTGCCAGCAGCGTAAGCGGGATGTCTTACAATGAGCAGTTCTTC. This chain joins TRBV5-4 and TRBJ2-1; 7 bases are shared with TRBD2. Germline V gene sequence: CDR1 SGHNT, CDR2 YYREEE (reference sequence). This CDR3 contains 15 residues. J gave up 4 bases and V 4 bases, and 8 bases lay outside the gene matches.